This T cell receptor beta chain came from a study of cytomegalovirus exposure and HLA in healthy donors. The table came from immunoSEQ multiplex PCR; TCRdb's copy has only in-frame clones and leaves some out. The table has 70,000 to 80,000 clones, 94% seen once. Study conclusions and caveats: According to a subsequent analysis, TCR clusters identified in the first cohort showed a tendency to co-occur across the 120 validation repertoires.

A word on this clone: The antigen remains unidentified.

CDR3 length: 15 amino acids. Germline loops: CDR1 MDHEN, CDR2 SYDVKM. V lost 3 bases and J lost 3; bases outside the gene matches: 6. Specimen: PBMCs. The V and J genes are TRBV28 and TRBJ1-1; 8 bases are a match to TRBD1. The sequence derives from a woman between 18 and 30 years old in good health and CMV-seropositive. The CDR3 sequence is CASSFRGRRYTEAFF. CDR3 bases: TGTGCCAGCAGTTTCAGGGGGCGGAGGTACACTGAAGCTTTCTTT.